A selection of T cell receptor beta chains follows, all from one sample in a study of blood T cell repertoires in COVID-19. Clones were read by immunoSEQ multiplex PCR, and TCRdb kept only the in-frame ones, dropping some. The sample consists of roughly 130,000 clones, about 83% of them appearing once. Sequences were obtained from peripheral blood. The source is a man aged 25 to 45 with COVID-19, enrolled during active disease. CDR3s include the opening cysteine and the closing phenylalanine or tryptophan. The order of the fields is V gene, CDR3 protein.

>TRBV14
CASSQGLVSNNEQFF
>TRBV2
CASSEAGEWAFF
>TRBV10-1
CASSDSKYTEAFF
>TRBV7-9
CASSLDRVDRGPIDTQYF
>TRBV2
CASSEGPGAQPQHF
>TRBV4-2
CASSQGDNYEQYF
>TRBV5-1
CASSLAGLTNTEAFF
>TRBV6-4
CASSDSFGGSPHEQFF
>TRBV11-2
CASSSRQGVNTEAFF
>TRBV24-1
CATSDAQAGQFF
>TRBV5-4
CASSHPSGRANNEQFF
>TRBV12-3/TRBV12-4
CASSEGGGQFF
>TRBV28
CASSTRTGSNSPLHF
>TRBV11-2
CASSFQGVRAIYF
>TRBV18
CASSSSGAQGNQPQHF
>TRBV9
CASSVAGSGEQYF
>TRBV27
CASSLSGRPYNEQFF
>TRBV7-2
CASSPPDGDFSYEQYF
>TRBV7-9
CASSLGLAGADRTDTQYF
>TRBV4-2
CASSQGAGRNSPLHF
>TRBV5-1
CASSLGRFRGTAQRVNEKLFF
>TRBV19
CASSTQGLNYGYTF
>TRBV7-9
CASSLQGSGNTIYF
>TRBV6-5
CASSYGARAYGYTF
>TRBV7-9
CASSSDRYDSGANVLTF
>TRBV28
CASSFVRRGYGYTF
>TRBV7-9
CASSSEQGYSYNEQFF
>TRBV24-1
CATSDLSLTQGSSTDTQYF
>TRBV4-1
CASSQISLNGYTF
>TRBV11-2
CASTQVGRTSGYTF
>TRBV6-4
CASSEPSGSDEQFF
>TRBV7-2
CASSTWGQGAEQYF
>TRBV25-1
CASSRTGNTEAFF
>TRBV29-1
CSVGFRSSNTGELFF
>TRBV19
CASSFLAGGSTDTQYF
>TRBV9
CASSPPDAHSVVLAGGIGELFF
>TRBV4-3
CASSQEEAGNTIYF
>TRBV27
CASSLHGGGRGSSYNSPLHF
>TRBV4-3
CASSQDRAGGTQYF
>TRBV7-9
CASGGQNQPQHF
>TRBV6-5
CASSSRNYGYTF
>TRBV29-1
CSVVGLAGGNEQFF
>TRBV4-1
CASSPDRGANTDTQYF
>TRBV24-1
CATSDRTAKETQYF
>TRBV3-1/TRBV3-2
CASSPRLAGGPAADTQYF
>TRBV15
CATSREGSSFHF
>TRBV28
CAGGWGNTIYF
>TRBV19
CASSAGQGNSPLHF
>TRBV2
CASSQGSWSNQPQHF
>TRBV9
CASSSPGGARNSPLHF
>TRBV18
CASSPQGNEQFF
>TRBV28
CASSDRGVAEAFF
>TRBV6-5
CASSYQGRTEAFF
>TRBV18
CASSPPSGGGEAFF
>TRBV28
CASTMGSYQPQHF
>TRBV24-1
CATSDLTYNNEQFF
>TRBV5-6
CASSSRTSGSGETQYF